The 14 T cell receptor beta chains given below trace back to one sample, sequenced in a study of CDR3 diversity in severe acne. A single record per CDR3 protein comes from TCRdb applying MiXCR to the PCR reads. The sample includes 79,000 or so distinct CDR3 sequences, around 54% of them seen just once. The material sequenced was blood. All receptors come from a male donor with severe acne vulgaris.

This clonotype was seen at least ten times. The chain is built from TRBV27 and TRBJ2-1; TRBD1 aligns across 9 bases. The trim removed 5 bases at V and 6 bases at J, leaving 5 bases unmatched. CDR1 MNHEY and CDR2 SMNVEV come from the germline V gene (reference sequence). The CDR3 consists of 14 residues. The CDR3 protein is CASSPGTGSNEQFF. In nucleotides, the CDR3 is TGTGCCAGCAGTCCAGGGACAGGGAGCAATGAGCAGTTCTTC.

Of note for this clonotype: Since a much larger clone is just one base distant, this may be a read error. This chain uses TRBV10-3 with TRBJ2-1; 7 bases agree with TRBD2. The CDR3 is 13 residues long. Germline lookup yields CDR1 ENHRY and CDR2 SYGVKD. V lost 8 bases, J lost 7 bases, and 8 bases stayed unmatched. CDR3 DNA sequence: TGTGCCATCCGGGAGGCCCCGGCGAATGAGCAGTTCTTC. Translation gives CAIREAPANEQFF.

The chain is built from TRBV29-1 and TRBJ2-2, with D perhaps matching TRBD2 (5 bases). V lost 6 bases, J lost 1 base, and 15 bases lay in between. Germline V CDR1 and CDR2: SQVTM, ANQGSEA. The CDR3 runs 15 residues. CDR3 nucleotides: TGCAGCGTCAACCCCGGGAACCTGAACACCGGGGAGCTGTTTTTT. Translation: CSVNPGNLNTGELFF.

The CDR3 DNA reads as TGTGCCAGTAGTCCGACAGGGGCACAAGGAAACACCATATATTTT. Residues: CASSPTGAQGNTIYF. J is TRBJ1-3 and V is TRBV19; 8 nucleotides agree with TRBD1. V lost 5 bases, J lost 4 bases, and 7 bases stayed unmatched. The germline V gene has CDR1 LNHDA and CDR2 SQIVND (reference sequence). This CDR3 has 15 amino acids.

J is TRBJ2-7 and V is TRBV11-1; D remains unclear. From germline, CDR1 is SGHAT and CDR2 FQDESV (reference sequence). The CDR3 has 11 residues. V was clipped by 3 bases and J by 9 bases, with 9 bases between them. CDR3 in DNA: TGTGCCAGCAGCTTCGGGTCGAGGCAGTACTTC. It yields the protein CASSFGSRQYF.

This clonotype was recorded at least ten times. The chain links TRBV28 to TRBJ1-6; TRBD1 aligns across 12 bases. Germline lookup yields CDR1 MDHEN and CDR2 SYDVKM. Trimming took 5 bases from V and 6 from J; bases not matched to a gene: 2. This CDR3 comprises 15 residues. CDR3 sequence reads: CASSGDRGRNSPLHF. CDR3 sequence (DNA): TGTGCCAGCAGTGGGGACAGGGGGCGTAATTCACCCCTCCACTTT.

This clonotype was seen at least ten times. The chain carries TRBV13 and TRBJ1-2; D is uncertain. The germline V gene has CDR1 PRHDT and CDR2 FYEKMQ (reference sequence). The CDR3 sequence is 14 residues long. The V end lost 0 bases, the J end lost 7 bases, and 12 bases lay between the germline ends. The CDR3 nucleotides read TGTGCCAGCAGCTTAGGCGGTCAGCCCTTTGGCTACACCTTC. This translates into CASSLGGQPFGYTF.

The CDR3 region is CASSYSVLAESGANVLTF. The DNA for the CDR3 is TGTGCCAGCAGTTACTCGGTCCTAGCGGAGTCTGGGGCCAACGTCCTGACTTTC. The V and J genes are TRBV6-6 and TRBJ2-6, with 7 bases aligning to TRBD2. J gave up 1 base and V 0 bases, and 6 bases lay outside the gene matches. The germline V gene encodes CDR1 MNHNY and CDR2 SVGAGI (reference sequence). The CDR3 is 18 amino acids.

A remark on this clonotype: Germline is not matched at one junction end, which may reflect a read error. The chain joins TRBV5-1 to TRBJ2-1; the D gene is possibly TRBD2 (5 bases). The CDR3 extends over 14 amino acids. The germline V gene has CDR1 SGHRS and CDR2 YFSETQ. The CDR3 loop is CASSLGYNTGEQFF. In DNA form, the CDR3 reads TGCGCCAGCAGCTTGGGCTACAACACCGGGGAGCAATTCTTC.

V is TRBV7-9 and J is TRBJ2-1; 11 positions match TRBD2. The CDR3 has 14 residues. Germline-derived CDR1 and CDR2 are SEHNR and FQNEAQ (reference sequence). Trimming took 4 bases from V and 8 from J; bases not matched to a gene: 4. DNA of the CDR3: TGTGCCAGCAGCTCTGAACTAGCGGGAGATGAGCAGTTCTTC. Translated: CASSSELAGDEQFF.

The chain carries TRBV28 and TRBJ2-7; 10 bases agree with TRBD2. V was pared by 5 bases and J by 7 bases, with 8 bases of the junction left unmatched. The CDR3 has 14 residues. The germline V gene encodes CDR1 MDHEN and CDR2 SYDVKM. The CDR3 region has the DNA TGTGCCAGCAGTAATCTAGCGGGAGCTCGTGAGCAGTACTTC. Translating gives CASSNLAGAREQYF.

The V gene is TRBV25-1, the J gene TRBJ2-7; the D is unclear. Per the germline V gene, CDR1 is MGHDK and CDR2 is SYGVNS. This CDR3 is 12 amino acids long. With 8 bases removed from V and 4 bases from J, the gap between germline ends came to 12 bases. CDR3 protein: CASGYAEYEQYF. In DNA, the CDR3 is TGTGCCAGCGGGTATGCAGAATACGAGCAGTACTTC.

This clonotype was seen at least ten times. CDR3 DNA: TGTGCCAGCAGTCCAGGCGGCAGCGGGGAGCTGTTTTTT. As protein: CASSPGGSGELFF. The chain employs TRBV12-3 or TRBV12-4 and TRBJ2-2; no clear D. The CDR3 loop spans 13 amino acids. Trimming pared 5 bases from V and 7 bases from J, leaving 11 bases between.

In regard to this clonotype: This CDR3 fails to terminate in the conserved phenylalanine or tryptophan, so it likely reflects a read error. V usage is TRBV13 and J usage is TRBJ2-1, with TRBD2 matching 14 bases. Germline V gene data show CDR1 as PRHDT and CDR2 as FYEKMQ (reference sequence). Trimming took 4 bases from V and 3 from J; bases not matched to a gene: 8. This CDR3 contains 18 residues. This CDR3 reads CASSSTGTSGSFYNEQFL. CDR3 nucleotides: TGTGCCAGCAGCTCAACCGGGACTAGCGGGAGCTTCTACAATGAGCAGTTCCTC.